The T cell receptor (beta chain) described here comes from a study of PD-L1 blockade in urothelial cancer. As for the study in general: Patients previously received 0 to 3 chemotherapy regimens.

Peripheral blood mononuclear cells were collected from every patient before and during treatment, yielding between 1 and 8 samples per patient. Profiling relied on immunoSEQ multiplex PCR, and the TCRdb table lists in-frame clones only, not all of them. The table shows 50,000 or so clones, with roughly 86% occurring only once. The material was PBMCs, obtained around atezolizumab (anti-PD-L1) treatment. This clonotype originated in a man between 60 and 75 years old with urothelial cancer.

This CDR3 reads CASSPGLYNVGSGEQFF. The CDR3 region has the DNA TGTGCCAGCTCACCAGGTCTGTACAATGTAGGATCGGGTGAGCAGTTCTTC. The chain recombines TRBV18 with TRBJ2-1; D uncertain. The V and J ends lost 2 bases and 9 bases respectively, with 23 bases between them. Germline assignment: CDR1 KGHSH and CDR2 LQKENI. The CDR3 is made up of 17 amino acids. Full variable domain (rest looked up from reference TRBV18 and TRBJ2-1): NAGVMQNPRHLVRRRGQEARLRCSPMKGHSHVYWYRQLPEEGLKFMVYLQKENIIDESGMPKERFSAEFPKEGPSILRIQQVVRGDSAAYFCASSPGLYNVGSGEQFFGPGTRLTVL.